This T cell receptor (beta chain) appears in the sequencing data of a study of blood T cells in healthy people across ages. There are 13 residues in the CDR3. The ends were cut back, 3 bases at V and 4 bases at J, with 12 bases in the middle. The germline V gene has CDR1 SQVTM and CDR2 ANQGSEA. Investigators took about 9.4 milliliters of peripheral blood from every donor. Next came a second PCR, run for about 6 to 12 cycles, which used a sample-barcoded 5' primer along with a J-beta primer mix. Each cDNA molecule carried a tag from a template-switch adaptor that contained 12 random nucleotides. TCRdb itself ran the 5' RACE reads through MiXCR, one entry per CDR3 protein. The sample lists fewer than 600,000 distinct CDR3 sequences; about 26% were seen once. This sample also appeared in a second study, on T cells of mothers and their children.

The source is a boy younger than 10 in good health. J is TRBJ1-2 and V is TRBV29-1, with a weak D call TRBD1 (5 bases). The sequenced sample was blood. The CDR3 is CSVEVGDGYGYTF. The CDR3 bases are TGCAGCGTTGAGGTGGGGGACGGCTATGGCTACACCTTC.